The TCR beta chain under discussion was sequenced for a study of T cells in Graves' hyperthyroidism and ophthalmopathy. This clonotype was recorded a few times. TCR beta CDR3 regions were amplified from RNA transcripts. A first-round RT-PCR of the TCR CDR3 used the HTBI primer set. A single record per CDR3 protein comes from TCRdb applying MiXCR to the multiplex PCR reads. The sample holds a few hundred thousand distinct CDR3 sequences, roughly 18% seen once. CDR1 and CDR2 (germline): ENHRY, SYGVKD. CDR3 length: 14 residues. V lost 6 bases, J lost 5 bases, and 7 bases stayed unmatched. The clonotype was recovered from a woman aged 18-35 years with Graves' ophthalmopathy. The V gene is TRBV10-3, the J gene TRBJ1-2; the match to TRBD1 covers 9 bases. The sample was blood. CDR3 coding DNA: TGTGCCATCAGCCTGGACAGGGGCCCTTATGGCTACACCTTC. Its protein is CAISLDRGPYGYTF.